This passage covers 32 T cell receptor beta chains from one sample sequenced in a study of identical twins. TCRdb re-analysed the 5' RACE reads in MiXCR, keeping a single row per CDR3 protein. The table has about 340,000 distinct CDR3 sequences, 8.5% to 10% seen once; the top ten hold roughly 9%. Sequencing used naive T cells sorted from blood. Source of these receptors: a woman aged 50 to 65 in good health.

This clonotype occurred many times. V and J are TRBV12-3 or TRBV12-4 and TRBJ2-3, with D perhaps matching TRBD2 (5 bases). The V end was cut by 2 bases, the J end by 13 bases, with 22 bases between. The CDR3 contains 15 residues. CDR3 in DNA: TGTGCCAGCAGTTTATGGGATGGGAGCGCACTCCCAGAGTATTTT. Translating it yields CASSLWDGSALPEYF.

This clonotype was picked up many times. This sequence joins TRBV5-1 and TRBJ1-1; 8 bases fit TRBD1. V shed 5 bases, J shed 1 base, and the junction held 7 bases outside the gene matches. The CDR3 loop spans 15 amino acids. Germline CDR1 is SGHRS and CDR2 is YFSETQ. The CDR3 region is CASSSGGTGNTEAFF. The CDR3 bases are TGCGCCAGCAGTTCGGGCGGGACAGGGAACACTGAAGCTTTCTTT.

This clonotype was detected a few times. The V call is TRBV10-3, the J call TRBJ1-1; tentatively, D is TRBD1 (5 bases). V was shortened by 3 bases and J by 5 bases, with 19 bases between the two germline ends. The CDR3 covers 16 residues. Germline values: CDR1 ENHRY, CDR2 SYGVKD. The CDR3 bases are TGTGCCATCAGTGAATTAATTCCGGGGGTAGGGACTGAAGCTTTCTTT. Translated, it gives CAISELIPGVGTEAFF.

This clonotype was counted many times. V usage is TRBV7-6 and J usage is TRBJ1-2, with 7 bases lining up with TRBD1. With V trimmed by 5 bases and J by 3 bases, 9 bases remained unmatched. The CDR3 totals 15 residues. Germline CDR1 and CDR2: SGHVS and FNYEAQ. The CDR3 here is CASSPWTGDDYGYTF. The CDR3 DNA follows: TGTGCCAGCAGCCCATGGACAGGAGATGACTATGGCTACACCTTC. Filled out from reference TRBV7-6 and TRBJ1-2, the complete variable domain reads GAGVSQSPRYKVTKRGQDVALRCDPISGHVSLYWYRQALGQGPEFLTYFNYEAQQDKSGLPNDRFSAERPEGSISTLTIQRTEQRDSAMYRCASSPWTGDDYGYTFGSGTRLTVV.

The rearrangement uses TRBV6-1 and TRBJ2-7; D ambiguous. This CDR3 comprises 10 residues. From germline, CDR1 is MNHNS and CDR2 SASEGT. V lost 7 bases and J 5 bases, leaving 6 bases between the germline ends. CDR3 residues: CASMYDEQYF. The CDR3 region has the DNA TGTGCCAGCATGTACGACGAGCAGTACTTC.

This clonotype was seen many times. This chain links TRBV5-1 with TRBJ2-3, with TRBD2 as a possible D gene (5 bases). The CDR3 sequence is 12 residues long. Germline V gene lookup returns CDR1 SGHRS and CDR2 YFSETQ. Trimming stripped 2 bases from V and 4 bases from J, with 5 bases between. This chain's CDR3 is CASSFGADTQYF. The DNA for the CDR3 is TGCGCCAGCAGCTTCGGGGCAGATACGCAGTATTTT.

This clonotype was found a few times. V gene TRBV2 combines with J gene TRBJ2-1; 10 bases fit TRBD1. The germline gives CDR1 SNHLY, CDR2 FYNNEI. The CDR3 is 14 amino acids. V lost 10 bases to trimming and J lost 4 bases; unmatched junction nucleotides: 7. This CDR3 is CAILRDRGYNEQFF. The DNA for the CDR3 is TGTGCCATCCTCCGGGACAGGGGATACAATGAGCAGTTCTTC.

V usage is TRBV6-5 and J usage is TRBJ2-7; 7 bases map to TRBD2. Trimming cost V 0 bases and J 2 bases; bases outside gene matches: 10. The CDR3 runs to 17 residues. Germline V gene data show CDR1 as MNHEY and CDR2 as SVGAGI. In nucleotides, the CDR3 is TGTGCCAGCAGTTACTCGACCAGCGGGACCCCCCCCTACGAGCAGTACTTC. Translation: CASSYSTSGTPPYEQYF.

This clonotype has only a few counts. The genes are TRBV24-1 and TRBJ2-7, with D possibly TRBD1 on 5 matching bases. Germline V gene data show CDR1 as KGHDR and CDR2 as SFDVKD. The ends were cut back, 4 bases at V and 9 bases at J, with 15 bases in the middle. The CDR3 extends over 13 amino acids. CDR3 protein: CATSDSERQGQYF. The CDR3 coding sequence is TGTGCCACCAGTGACTCAGAGCGCCAGGGGCAGTACTTC.

The chain's CDR3 is CASSLFGQGGGYTF. For the CDR3, the DNA is TGTGCCAGCAGTTTATTCGGACAGGGTGGTGGCTACACCTTC. This chain connects TRBV12-3 or TRBV12-4 to TRBJ1-2, with 8 bases matching TRBD1. This CDR3 spans 14 amino acids. J gave up 7 bases and V 2 bases, and 6 bases lay outside the gene matches.

The genes are TRBV27 and TRBJ2-7; D possibly matches TRBD1 or TRBD2 (5 bases each). V was clipped by 4 bases and J by 3 bases, with 13 bases between them. CDR1 is MNHEY, CDR2 SMNVEV, per germline (reference sequence). The CDR3 spans 14 residues. The CDR3 spells CASSSWDRYYEQYF. CDR3 DNA: TGTGCCAGCAGTTCCTGGGACCGGTACTACGAGCAGTACTTC.

A few counts support this clonotype. The V gene is TRBV5-1, the J gene TRBJ2-1; 7 bases align to TRBD2. The V gene end was trimmed by 1 base and the J gene end by 9 bases; junction bases not matched to a gene: 16. Germline-derived CDR1 and CDR2 are SGHRS and YFSETQ. This CDR3 has 17 amino acids. The CDR3 DNA reads as TGCGCCAGCAGCTTGTCTCCCCTGTGGGAGGGCCTCGGTGAGCAGTTCTTC. It codes for CASSLSPLWEGLGEQFF.

This clonotype was seen only a few times. CDR3 region: CSAGTGSGANVLTF. The CDR3 DNA reads TGCAGCGCGGGGACGGGCTCTGGGGCCAACGTCCTGACTTTC. The chain employs TRBV29-1 and TRBJ2-6, with D perhaps matching TRBD1 or TRBD2 (5 bases each). This CDR3 is 14 amino acids long. The V gene lost 7 bases and the J gene lost 0 bases, with 10 bases spanning the gap. Germline V CDR1 and CDR2: SQVTM, ANQGSEA.

The chain couples TRBV10-3 to TRBJ2-7; no clear D. Trimming left V 7 bases short and J 6 bases short, with 10 bases between. Germline CDR1 ENHRY, CDR2 SYGVKD. The CDR3 is made up of 11 amino acids. CDR3 sequence (DNA): TGTGCCATCACCAGTTCAGGCGAGCAGTACTTC. Translating it yields CAITSSGEQYF.

Only a few counts were recorded for this clonotype. This chain's CDR3 is CASSVSGYEQYV. The CDR3 DNA is TGTGCCAGCAGTGTCTCGGGCTACGAGCAGTACGTC. The rearrangement joins TRBV6-1 to TRBJ2-7; the D is unclear. Trimming cost V 4 bases and J 3 bases, with 7 bases left between them. CDR3 size: 12 residues. Germline V gene data show CDR1 as MNHNS and CDR2 as SASEGT.

This clonotype was counted between two and nine times. The chain couples TRBV20-1 to TRBJ2-1, with 7 bases fitting TRBD2. The germline V gene has CDR1 DFQATT and CDR2 SNEGSKA (reference sequence). The CDR3 has 16 amino acids. V trimming: 0 bases; J trimming: 6 bases; junction bases outside the gene matches: 11. Here the CDR3 DNA reads TGCAGTGCTAGAGATGAGTGGGCGGGAGTTGGCAATGAGCAGTTCTTC. The encoded protein is CSARDEWAGVGNEQFF.

The V call is TRBV20-1, the J call TRBJ2-3; 9 positions agree with TRBD2. The CDR3 is made up of 15 amino acids. After removal of 5 bases from V and 7 bases from J, the junction contained 13 bases not matched to a gene. Looked up from germline, CDR1 is DFQATT and CDR2 is SNEGSKA (reference sequence). The CDR3 protein is CSAGQPREGPYTQYF. The CDR3 DNA follows: TGCAGTGCTGGCCAACCGCGGGAGGGCCCATATACGCAGTATTTT.

This clonotype was seen only a few times. This chain connects TRBV12-3 or TRBV12-4 to TRBJ2-4; no reliable D call. CDR3 length: 15 amino acids. Trimming pared 5 bases from V and 0 bases from J, leaving 11 bases between. The chain's CDR3 is CASSPTPSAKNIQYF. CDR3 bases: TGTGCCAGCAGTCCGACCCCGTCAGCCAAAAACATTCAGTACTTC.

This clonotype came up many times. The chain couples TRBV5-5 to TRBJ2-1, with D hard to call. There are 15 residues in the CDR3. V lost 2 bases to trimming and J lost 2 bases, with 11 bases between them. Germline V lookup: CDR1 SGHKS, CDR2 YYEKEE (reference sequence). This CDR3 reads CASSFSPRTYNEQFF. CDR3 sequence (DNA): TGTGCCAGCAGCTTCTCCCCGAGGACCTACAATGAGCAGTTCTTC.

This clonotype has a handful of counts. The V call is TRBV24-1, the J call TRBJ2-7; possible D gene TRBD2, 5 bases. V lost 7 bases and J lost 3, with 21 bases in between. Per the germline V gene, CDR1 is KGHDR and CDR2 is SFDVKD. This CDR3 is 16 amino acids long. The CDR3, as DNA: TGTGCCACCAGGGGTCCCGGAGGTCGTCCGGGCTACGAGCAGTACGTC. Its protein product is CATRGPGGRPGYEQYV.

This rearrangement joins TRBV12-3 or TRBV12-4 to TRBJ1-1; 9 bases are shared with TRBD1. The CDR3 runs 13 residues. J was trimmed by 11 bases and V by 5 bases; bases with no gene match: 9. The CDR3 sequence: CASSKQGARTAFF. The CDR3 DNA is TGTGCCAGCAGTAAACAGGGGGCGAGGACGGCTTTCTTT.

This clonotype has just a few counts. The rearrangement uses TRBV11-2 and TRBJ2-3; 10 bases agree with TRBD2. With 8 bases clipped from V and 5 bases from J, the junction kept 16 bases outside the gene matches. The CDR3 has 17 amino acids. In germline, CDR1 is SGHAT, CDR2 FQNNGV. CDR3 coding DNA: TGTGCCAGCTCGACTTTCCCCATAGCGGGAGGAGAAGATACGCAGTATTTT. Protein product: CASSTFPIAGGEDTQYF.

This clonotype has only a few counts. CDR3 protein: CASSLAGGGGYTF. The DNA for the CDR3 is TGTGCCAGCAGCTTGGCTGGGGGCGGGGGCTACACCTTC. The chain recombines TRBV5-6 with TRBJ1-2, with a possible D match to TRBD1 (6 bases). Germline CDR1 and CDR2: SGHDT and YYEEEE. CDR3 length equals 13 residues. Trimming took off 0 bases at V and 8 bases at J, with 11 bases between the two ends.

The rearrangement links TRBV7-9 to TRBJ2-1; no definite D call. The CDR3 spans 14 residues. Trimming shortened V by 5 bases and J by 8 bases, and 16 bases separated the two germline ends. Germline CDR1 is SEHNR and CDR2 is FQNEAQ (reference sequence). The CDR3 spells CASSPPLAADEQFF. Here the CDR3 DNA reads TGTGCCAGCAGCCCCCCATTGGCGGCGGATGAGCAGTTCTTC.

Many counts were recorded for this clonotype. V is TRBV20-1 and J is TRBJ2-1; TRBD2 agrees at 10 bases. Germline V gives CDR1 DFQATT, CDR2 SNEGSKA (reference sequence). The CDR3 covers 13 residues. With 6 bases clipped from V and 8 bases from J, the junction kept 7 bases outside the gene matches. The CDR3 is CSARTSGFDEQFF. CDR3 nucleotides: TGCAGTGCCAGGACTAGCGGTTTCGATGAGCAGTTCTTC.

CDR3 sequence: CASSLDEGEQFF. The CDR3 nucleotides read TGTGCCAGCAGCTTAGACGAGGGTGAGCAGTTCTTC. J is TRBJ2-1 and V is TRBV7-8; possible D gene TRBD2, 5 bases. Trimming removed 1 base at V and 9 bases at J, with 7 bases between. Germline V gene lookup returns CDR1 SGHVS and CDR2 FQNEAQ. The CDR3 spans 12 residues.

In nucleotides, the CDR3 is TGTGCCAGCAGCCCTCTGTGGGGCACCGGGGAGCTGTTTTTT. It encodes CASSPLWGTGELFF. The J gene is TRBJ2-2, the V gene TRBV25-1; D is ambiguous. Germline loops: CDR1 MGHDK, CDR2 SYGVNS. The CDR3 is 14 amino acids. V lost 6 bases to trimming and J lost 4 bases, with 12 bases between them.

This clonotype was seen a few times. This chain uses TRBV25-1 with TRBJ2-3; D not resolved. The CDR3 totals 12 residues. Trimming took off 4 bases at V and 6 bases at J, with 8 bases between the two ends. The V gene's germline CDR1 is MGHDK and CDR2 SYGVNS. This chain's CDR3 is CASSVRLDTQYF. The CDR3 bases are TGTGCCAGCAGTGTACGATTGGATACGCAGTATTTT.

V gene TRBV11-2 combines with J gene TRBJ2-7; the match to TRBD1 covers 9 bases. From germline, CDR1 is SGHAT and CDR2 FQNNGV. This CDR3 region has 15 residues. V gave up 4 bases and J gave up 5 bases; unmatched junction bases: 9. The CDR3 bases are TGTGCCAGCAGCTCCACCGGGACAGGGTTAGACGAGCAGTACTTC. It translates to CASSSTGTGLDEQYF.

This clonotype was counted many times. The chain uses TRBV12-3 or TRBV12-4 and TRBJ2-1; 9 bases match TRBD1. The CDR3 is made up of 14 amino acids. Germline trimming cut 8 bases from V and 6 bases from J; bases unmatched to any gene: 8. CDR3 protein: CASGYRGPLNEQFF. In nucleotides, the CDR3 is TGTGCCAGCGGTTACAGGGGGCCCCTCAATGAGCAGTTCTTC.

The V call is TRBV5-1, the J call TRBJ2-1; D possibly matches TRBD1 or TRBD2 (5 bases each). The CDR3 is 15 amino acids. The germline V and J ends were trimmed by 0 bases and 5 bases, with 12 bases remaining between them. Germline loops: CDR1 SGHRS, CDR2 YFSETQ. The CDR3 protein is CASSLEPGTHNEQFF. For the CDR3, the DNA is TGCGCCAGCAGCTTGGAGCCAGGGACCCACAATGAGCAGTTCTTC. Full variable domain (missing parts from reference TRBV5-1 and TRBJ2-1): KAGVTQTPRYLIKTRGQQVTLSCSPISGHRSVSWYQQTPGQGLQFLFEYFSETQRNKGNFPGRFSGRQFSNSRSEMNVSTLELGDSALYLCASSLEPGTHNEQFFGPGTRLTVL.

The rearrangement links TRBV28 to TRBJ1-2; the D is unclear. The CDR3 consists of 13 residues. Germline V gene sequence: CDR1 MDHEN, CDR2 SYDVKM. Trimming cost V 3 bases and J 0 bases, with 5 bases left between them. CDR3 nucleotide sequence: TGTGCCAGCAGTTTGCCAGCTAACTATGGCTACACCTTC. Its protein is CASSLPANYGYTF.